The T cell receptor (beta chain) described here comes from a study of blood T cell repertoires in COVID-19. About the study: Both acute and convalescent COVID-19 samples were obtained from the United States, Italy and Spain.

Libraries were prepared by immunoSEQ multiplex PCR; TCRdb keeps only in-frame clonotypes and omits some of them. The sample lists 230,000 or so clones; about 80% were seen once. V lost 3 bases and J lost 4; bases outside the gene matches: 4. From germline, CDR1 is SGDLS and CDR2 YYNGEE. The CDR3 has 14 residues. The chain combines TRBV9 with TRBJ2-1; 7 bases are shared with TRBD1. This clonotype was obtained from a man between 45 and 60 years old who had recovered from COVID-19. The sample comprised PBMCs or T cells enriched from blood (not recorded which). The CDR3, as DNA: TGTGCCAGCAGCGCGCACAGGGGATACAATGAGCAGTTCTTC. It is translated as CASSAHRGYNEQFF.